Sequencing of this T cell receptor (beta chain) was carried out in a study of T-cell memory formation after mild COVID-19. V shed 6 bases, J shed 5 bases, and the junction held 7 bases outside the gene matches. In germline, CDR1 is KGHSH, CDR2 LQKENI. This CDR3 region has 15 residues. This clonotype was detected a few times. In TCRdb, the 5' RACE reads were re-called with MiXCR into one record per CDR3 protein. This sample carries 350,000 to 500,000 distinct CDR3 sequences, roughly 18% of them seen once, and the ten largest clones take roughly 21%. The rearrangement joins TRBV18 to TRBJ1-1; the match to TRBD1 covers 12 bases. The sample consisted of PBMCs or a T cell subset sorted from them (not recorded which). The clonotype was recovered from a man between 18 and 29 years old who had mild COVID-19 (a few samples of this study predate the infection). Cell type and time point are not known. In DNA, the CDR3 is TGTGCCAGCTCGACCGGGACAGGGGGCGGGACTGAAGCTTTCTTT. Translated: CASSTGTGGGTEAFF.